The 32 T cell receptor beta chains in this list originate from one sample, sequenced in a study of T cell responses to AZD1222 COVID-19 vaccine. Here immunoSEQ multiplex PCR was the method, and the copy in TCRdb shows in-frame clones only, minus some. This repertoire shows under 150,000 clones, around nine tenths found once; its top ten account for about 5%. Specimen: peripheral blood, collected on day 0 of AZD1222 vaccination. These TCRs come from an adult in good health.

Comments on this clone: Other DNA sequences within the sample encode an identical CDR3. This rearrangement joins TRBV2 to TRBJ1-1; D gene ambiguous. Looked up from germline, CDR1 is SNHLY and CDR2 is FYNNEI. The CDR3 is 12 residues long. Trimming removed 2 bases from V and 1 base from J, with 2 bases in between. CDR3 residues: CASSEQNTEAFF. The CDR3 region has the DNA TGTGCCAGCAGTGAACAGAACACTGAAGCTTTCTTT.

J is TRBJ2-5 and V is TRBV3-1 (or the pseudogene TRBV3-2); 8 positions agree with TRBD1. The CDR3 runs to 15 residues. V was pared by 2 bases and J by 0 bases, with 2 bases of the junction left unmatched. CDR1 is LGHDT and CDR2 is YNNKEL in the germline V gene (reference sequence). The CDR3 sequence: CASSQWGQDQETQYF. The CDR3 DNA is TGTGCCAGCAGCCAATGGGGACAGGACCAAGAGACCCAGTACTTC.

The rearrangement joins TRBV5-4 to TRBJ2-3; D unclear. The CDR3 consists of 13 residues. Germline CDR1 and CDR2: SGHNT and YYREEE (reference sequence). V dropped 0 bases and J dropped 1 base, with 3 bases sitting between them. The CDR3 DNA follows: TGTGCCAGCAGCTTGGGCGGCACAGATACGCAGTATTTT. Translation: CASSLGGTDTQYF.

This sequence joins TRBV2 and TRBJ2-7, with D perhaps TRBD1 (5 bases). Trimming pared 3 bases from V and 1 base from J, leaving 13 bases between. Per the germline V gene, CDR1 is SNHLY and CDR2 is FYNNEI. The length of the CDR3 is 15 residues. Here the CDR3 reads CASSDEDRPSYEQYF. The CDR3 DNA follows: TGTGCCAGCAGTGATGAAGACAGACCGTCCTACGAGCAGTACTTC.

The V and J genes are TRBV28 and TRBJ1-2; tentatively, D is TRBD1 (6 bases). The CDR3 runs 15 residues. Between the trimmed V and J ends, which lost 5 bases and 7 bases, there was a span of 20 bases. CDR1 and CDR2 (germline): MDHEN, SYDVKM. CDR3 sequence reads: CASSPGRGAQGGYTF. CDR3 in DNA: TGTGCCAGCAGTCCTGGTCGGGGGGCGCAGGGTGGCTACACCTTC.

The chain's CDR3 is CSVEIIRQGGLGLNEKLFF. CDR3 coding DNA: TGCAGCGTTGAAATAATCAGACAGGGGGGTCTCGGGCTCAACGAAAAACTGTTTTTT. This chain connects TRBV29-1 to TRBJ1-4; TRBD1 aligns across 9 bases. The CDR3 has 19 amino acids. The V gene end was trimmed by 2 bases and the J gene end by 8 bases; junction bases not matched to a gene: 21. CDR1 is SQVTM and CDR2 is ANQGSEA in the germline V gene. The variable domain in full, with the rest retrieved from reference TRBV29-1 and TRBJ1-4, is SAVISQKPSRDICQRGTSLTIQCQVDSQVTMMFWYRQQPGQSLTLIATANQGSEATYESGFVIDKFPISRPNLTFSTLTVSNMSPEDSSIYLCSVEIIRQGGLGLNEKLFFGSGTQLSVL.

The chain recombines TRBV12-3 or TRBV12-4 with TRBJ1-2; D not certain. The CDR3 sequence is 11 residues long. Trimming stripped 11 bases from V and 4 bases from J, with 11 bases between. The CDR3 region has the DNA TGTGCCGCGGCGGGTGGCTATGGCTACACCTTC. This translates into CAAAGGYGYTF.

The chain joins TRBV27 to TRBJ1-2, with 8 bases identical to TRBD1. The ends lost 1 base at V and 3 bases at J; junction bases unmatched: 4. The CDR3 spans 15 residues. The germline CDR1 and CDR2 sequences are MNHEY and SMNVEV (reference sequence). CDR3 DNA sequence: TGTGCCAGCAGTTTATATTCACAGGGGGACTATGGCTACACCTTC. Amino acids: CASSLYSQGDYGYTF.

The chain has TRBV15 and TRBJ2-7, with 7 nucleotides matching TRBD1. V lost 4 bases, J lost 7 bases, and 16 bases stayed unmatched. The CDR3 has 16 amino acids. The germline CDR1 and CDR2 sequences are LNHNV and YYDKDF (reference sequence). CDR3 amino acids: CATSIHSPGQRGEQYF. CDR3 nucleotides: TGTGCCACCAGCATCCATTCCCCGGGACAGCGTGGTGAGCAGTACTTC.

The V gene is TRBV12-3 or TRBV12-4, the J gene TRBJ1-4, with D maybe TRBD1 (5 bases). Trimming took 5 bases from V and 8 from J, leaving 9 bases between them. The CDR3 extends over 12 amino acids. CDR3 sequence reads: CASSGGYEKLFF. In DNA form, the CDR3 reads TGTGCCAGCAGTGGGGGGTACGAAAAACTGTTTTTT.

The genes are TRBV7-9 and TRBJ2-1, with 8 bases aligning to TRBD1. V lost 6 bases to trimming and J lost 9 bases; unmatched junction nucleotides: 7. The CDR3 is 13 residues long. Per the germline V gene, CDR1 is SEHNR and CDR2 is FQNEAQ (reference sequence). CDR3 sequence: CASSRGQGSEQFF. CDR3 nucleotide sequence: TGTGCCAGCAGTCGCGGACAGGGAAGTGAGCAGTTCTTC.

The chain couples TRBV11-2 to TRBJ2-7; D is possibly TRBD1 or TRBD2 (6 bases each). The CDR3 length is 13 residues. The germline V gene encodes CDR1 SGHAT and CDR2 FQNNGV. Trimming stripped 5 bases from V and 3 bases from J, with 11 bases between. The CDR3 protein is CASSQGTLYEQYF. The CDR3 nucleotides read TGTGCCAGCAGCCAGGGGACTCTCTACGAGCAGTACTTC.

CDR3 residues: CASSTTDTQYF. CDR3 coding DNA: TGTGCCAGCAGCACCACAGATACGCAGTATTTT. The chain links TRBV27 to TRBJ2-3, with D unresolved. The CDR3 has 11 residues. V lost 6 bases, J lost 2 bases, and 3 bases lay in between. Germline V gene sequence: CDR1 MNHEY, CDR2 SMNVEV (reference sequence).

CDR3 amino acids: CASSFRRPTGYTLHF. CDR3 DNA sequence: TGTGCCAGCAGTTTCCGCAGGCCTACAGGGTACACCCTCCACTTT. V usage is TRBV28 and J usage is TRBJ1-6, with D possibly being TRBD1 (6 bases). This CDR3 is 15 amino acids long. Per the germline V gene, CDR1 is MDHEN and CDR2 is SYDVKM. V lost 3 bases and J lost 14, with 20 bases in between.

Only a few counts were recorded for this clone. The J gene is TRBJ2-7, the V gene TRBV2; TRBD1 matches 10 bases. Germline CDR1 SNHLY, CDR2 FYNNEI. The CDR3 has 13 residues. The trim removed 8 bases at V and 6 bases at J, leaving 7 bases unmatched. The CDR3 spells CASGGDRGFEQYF. Here the CDR3 DNA reads TGTGCCAGCGGTGGGGACAGGGGATTCGAGCAGTACTTC.

The chain employs TRBV4-1 and TRBJ1-4; TRBD1 matches 9 bases. V lost 2 bases and J lost 7; bases outside the gene matches: 11. CDR3 length: 17 residues. Germline loops: CDR1 MGHRA, CDR2 YSYEKL. Here the CDR3 DNA reads TGCGCCAGCAGCCAACCGCCTCGTGACAGGGGGAGTGAAAAACTGTTTTTT. It encodes CASSQPPRDRGSEKLFF.

V and J are TRBV24-1 and TRBJ1-5; D is unclear. The V gene's germline CDR1 is KGHDR and CDR2 SFDVKD. The CDR3 consists of 15 residues. V was clipped by 3 bases and J by 3 bases, with 11 bases between them. For the CDR3, the DNA is TGTGCCACCAGTGATGCGTCACCGAACAATCAGCCCCAGCATTTT. It specifies CATSDASPNNQPQHF.

V and J are TRBV6-5 and TRBJ2-7; 7 nucleotides match TRBD2. The CDR3 totals 15 residues. Trimming removed 10 bases from V and 0 bases from J; junction bases left unmatched: 12. Germline V gives CDR1 MNHEY, CDR2 SVGAGI. The CDR3 nucleotides are TGTGCCACCTTTCACCCGGGAGGATCCTCCTACGAGCAGTACTTC. This gives the protein CATFHPGGSSYEQYF.

The rearrangement uses TRBV7-2 and TRBJ2-1; 8 nucleotides align to TRBD2. The CDR3 covers 16 residues. CDR1 SGHTA and CDR2 FQGNSA come from the germline V gene. V trimming: 4 bases; J trimming: 0 bases; junction bases outside the gene matches: 5. CDR3 in amino acids: CASSSRGGSSYNEQFF. In nucleotides, the CDR3 is TGTGCCAGCAGCTCTCGGGGGGGGAGCTCCTACAATGAGCAGTTCTTC. Full variable domain (remainder filled in from reference TRBV7-2 and TRBJ2-1): GAGVSQSPSNKVTEKGKDVELRCDPISGHTALYWYRQSLGQGLEFLIYFQGNSAPDKSGLPSDRFSAERTGGSVSTLTIQRTQQEDSAVYLCASSSRGGSSYNEQFFGPGTRLTVL.

This rearrangement joins TRBV19 to TRBJ1-1; the match to TRBD1 covers 12 bases. The germline V gene encodes CDR1 LNHDA and CDR2 SQIVND (reference sequence). This CDR3 comprises 16 residues. V was clipped by 5 bases and J by 6 bases; unmatched bases: 10. CDR3 sequence: CASSVTGTGGIAEAFF. The CDR3 DNA sequence: TGTGCCAGTAGTGTTACCGGGACAGGGGGCATTGCTGAAGCTTTCTTT. The entire variable domain, with the rest obtained from reference TRBV19 and TRBJ1-1, is as follows: DGGITQSPKYLFRKEGQNVTLSCEQNLNHDAMYWYRQDPGQGLRLIYYSQIVNDFQKGDIAEGYSVSREKKESFPLTVTSAQKNPTAFYLCASSVTGTGGIAEAFFGQGTRLTVV.

The V and J genes are TRBV21-1 and TRBJ2-5; the table's TRBD1 call for D was not verified on the DNA. TRBV21-1 is a recognized pseudogene. The CDR3 length is 16 residues. In nucleotides, the CDR3 is TGTGCCAGCAGCAAAGATAACAGGGGTTGGAAAGAGACCCAGTACTTC. Its protein is CASSKDNRGWKETQYF.

The chain combines TRBV4-1 with TRBJ2-1; 15 nucleotides line up with TRBD2. With V trimmed by 4 bases and J by 5 bases, 12 bases remained unmatched. CDR3 size: 19 residues. Germline V gene data show CDR1 as MGHRA and CDR2 as YSYEKL. The CDR3 DNA follows: TGCGCCAGCAGCCGAACCGGGACTAGCGGGGGGACCCTTAACAATGAGCAGTTCTTC. Amino acids: CASSRTGTSGGTLNNEQFF.

V gene TRBV3-1 (or the pseudogene TRBV3-2) combines with J gene TRBJ1-1; 8 nucleotides agree with TRBD1. This CDR3 is 16 amino acids long. Per germline, CDR1 LGHDT and CDR2 YNNKEL (reference sequence). V was clipped by 6 bases and J by 5 bases; unmatched bases: 14. CDR3 loop: CASSSLSTGARTEAFF. CDR3 nucleotide sequence: TGTGCCAGCAGTTCACTCTCGACAGGGGCCAGGACTGAAGCTTTCTTT.

The gene calls are TRBV7-9 and TRBJ1-4, with D unresolved. Germline lookup yields CDR1 SEHNR and CDR2 FQNEAQ (reference sequence). Between the trimmed V and J ends, which lost 5 bases and 7 bases, there was a span of 14 bases. The CDR3 extends over 14 amino acids. CDR3 in amino acids: CASSLLRRSEKLFF. CDR3 nucleotides: TGTGCCAGCAGCCTCCTGCGACGGAGTGAAAAACTGTTTTTT.

About this clone: In the same sample, other DNA sequences code for this CDR3. The chain is built from TRBV5-1 and TRBJ1-4, with D uncertain. This CDR3 region has 15 residues. V was cut by 0 bases and J by 0 bases, with 6 bases left in between. The germline gives CDR1 SGHRS, CDR2 YFSETQ. The CDR3, as DNA: TGCGCCAGCAGCTTGGGGAGGGCAACTAATGAAAAACTGTTTTTT. Amino acids: CASSLGRATNEKLFF.

This sequence joins TRBV10-1 and TRBJ1-2; the D is unclear. The CDR3 contains 12 residues. Per germline, CDR1 WNHNN and CDR2 SYGVQD (reference sequence). V dropped 2 bases and J dropped 5 bases, with 6 bases sitting between them. This chain's CDR3 is CASSEDGYGYTF. The DNA of the CDR3 is TGCGCCAGCAGTGAGGACGGATATGGCTACACCTTC.

CDR3 sequence (DNA): TGTGCCAGCATCCCTGAGGGGGGTTGTGAGACCCAGTACTTC. Translation: CASIPEGGCETQYF. The gene calls are TRBV21-1 and TRBJ2-5. TRBV21-1 is classified as a pseudogene. The CDR3 is 14 residues long.

This chain uses TRBV3-1 (or the pseudogene TRBV3-2) with TRBJ2-2; D gene unclear. The CDR3 consists of 12 residues. Germline V gene lookup returns CDR1 LGHDT and CDR2 YNNKEL (reference sequence). V was shortened by 4 bases and J by 7 bases, with 7 bases between the two germline ends. In DNA, the CDR3 is TGTGCCAGCAGCCCGAGCGTCGGGGAGCTGTTTTTT. This encodes CASSPSVGELFF.

This chain uses TRBV2 with TRBJ2-2; D is perhaps TRBD1 or TRBD2 (6 bases each). V was trimmed by 8 bases and J by 2 bases, leaving 27 bases between them. The CDR3 consists of 19 residues. The germline gives CDR1 SNHLY, CDR2 FYNNEI. CDR3 DNA sequence: TGTGCCAGCGGCGAAGGGCTAAAAACAAGGGGGACTAACACCGGGGAGCTGTTTTTT. Amino acids: CASGEGLKTRGTNTGELFF.

V is TRBV2 and J is TRBJ1-1, with 11 positions matching TRBD1. Germline CDR1 and CDR2: SNHLY and FYNNEI. The CDR3 is made up of 17 amino acids. The V gene end was trimmed by 6 bases and the J gene end by 4 bases; junction bases not matched to a gene: 13. The CDR3 sequence: CASRTPRTGGVGTEAFF. DNA of the CDR3: TGTGCCAGCAGGACCCCGAGGACAGGGGGCGTGGGCACTGAAGCTTTCTTT.

This clone appeared once. The rearrangement links TRBV28 to TRBJ1-5; 9 positions agree with TRBD1. The junction had 11 bases not matched to a gene; V was cut back by 7 bases and J by 4 bases. Germline assignment: CDR1 MDHEN and CDR2 SYDVKM. The CDR3 contains 16 residues. The CDR3 sequence: CASTTLAGTGNQPQHF. The CDR3 DNA reads as TGTGCCAGCACCACTCTGGCCGGGACAGGGAATCAGCCCCAGCATTTT.

The CDR3 loop is CASSLRGAGSPLHF. In DNA, the CDR3 is TGTGCCAGCAGTTTAAGGGGGGCGGGGTCACCCCTCCACTTT. This chain joins TRBV28 and TRBJ1-6; possibly TRBD1 for D (6 bases). Germline CDR1 reads MDHEN; CDR2 reads SYDVKM. V gave up 2 bases and J gave up 10 bases, with 12 bases separating them. The length of the CDR3 is 14 residues.